This paragraph reports one TCR beta chain. Germline V gene lookup returns CDR1 MNHEY and CDR2 SVGAGI. The V and J ends lost 4 bases and 8 bases respectively, with 6 bases between them. This CDR3 is 12 amino acids long. The data were taken from a study of pediatric ulcerative colitis. The method was immunoSEQ multiplex PCR; TCRdb's version includes in-frame clones alone and lacks a portion of them. The sample shows approximately 60,000 clones, 85% to 90% of them seen only once. The gene calls are TRBV6-5 and TRBJ1-6; D remains ambiguous. The sample comprised blood. The receptor's source is a boy younger than 18 with severe ulcerative colitis. In DNA form, the CDR3 reads TGTGCCAGCAGTTTTCCGGATTCACCCCTCCACTTT. Protein product: CASSFPDSPLHF.